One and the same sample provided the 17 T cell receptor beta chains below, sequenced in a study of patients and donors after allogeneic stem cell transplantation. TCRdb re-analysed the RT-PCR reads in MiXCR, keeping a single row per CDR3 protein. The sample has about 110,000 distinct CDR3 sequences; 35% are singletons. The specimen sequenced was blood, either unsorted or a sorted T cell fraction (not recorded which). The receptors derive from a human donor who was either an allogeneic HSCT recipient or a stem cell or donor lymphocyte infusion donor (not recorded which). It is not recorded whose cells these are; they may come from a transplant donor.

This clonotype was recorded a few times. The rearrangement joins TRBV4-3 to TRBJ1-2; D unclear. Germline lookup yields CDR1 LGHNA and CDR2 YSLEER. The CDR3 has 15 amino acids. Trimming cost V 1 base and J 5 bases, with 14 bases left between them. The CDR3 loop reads CASSQVGRKMYGYTF. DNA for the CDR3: TGCGCCAGCAGCCAAGTGGGTAGAAAAATGTATGGCTACACCTTC.

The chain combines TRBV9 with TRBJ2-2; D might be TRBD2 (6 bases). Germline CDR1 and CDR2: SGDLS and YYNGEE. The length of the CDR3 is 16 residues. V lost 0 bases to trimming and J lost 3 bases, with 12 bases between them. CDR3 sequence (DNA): TGTGCCAGCAGCGTAGCGGCGGGATCGTACACCGGGGAGCTGTTTTTT. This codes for CASSVAAGSYTGELFF.

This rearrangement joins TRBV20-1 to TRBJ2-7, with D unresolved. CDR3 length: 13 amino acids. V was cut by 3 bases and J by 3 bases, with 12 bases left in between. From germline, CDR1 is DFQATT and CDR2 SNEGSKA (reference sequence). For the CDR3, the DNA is TGCAGTGCTAGCCCAGCAGGTGGCTACGAGCAGTACTTC. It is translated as CSASPAGGYEQYF.

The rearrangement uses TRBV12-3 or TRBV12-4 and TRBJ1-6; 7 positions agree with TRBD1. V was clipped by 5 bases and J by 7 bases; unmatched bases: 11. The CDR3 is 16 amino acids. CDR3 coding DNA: TGTGCCAGCAGTCCCGGGACAGTTTCTGGGAATTCACCCCTCCACTTT. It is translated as CASSPGTVSGNSPLHF.

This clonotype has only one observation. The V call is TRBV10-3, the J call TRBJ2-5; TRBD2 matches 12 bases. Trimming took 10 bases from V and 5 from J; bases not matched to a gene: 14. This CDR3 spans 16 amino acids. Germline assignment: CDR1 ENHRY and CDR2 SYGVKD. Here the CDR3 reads CASTQGLAGSVETQYF. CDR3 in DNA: TGTGCCAGCACCCAAGGACTAGCGGGATCAGTTGAGACCCAGTACTTC.

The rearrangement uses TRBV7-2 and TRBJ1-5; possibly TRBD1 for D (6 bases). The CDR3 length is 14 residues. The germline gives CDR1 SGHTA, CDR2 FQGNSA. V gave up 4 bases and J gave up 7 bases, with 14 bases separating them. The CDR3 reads CASSWDGQGQPQHF. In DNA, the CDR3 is TGTGCCAGCAGCTGGGACGGGCAGGGGCAGCCCCAGCATTTT.

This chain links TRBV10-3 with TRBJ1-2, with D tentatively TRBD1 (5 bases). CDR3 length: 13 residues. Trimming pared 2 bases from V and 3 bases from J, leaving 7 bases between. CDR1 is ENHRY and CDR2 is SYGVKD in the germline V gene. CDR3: CAISELRDYGYTF. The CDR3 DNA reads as TGTGCCATCAGTGAGCTCAGGGACTATGGCTACACCTTC.

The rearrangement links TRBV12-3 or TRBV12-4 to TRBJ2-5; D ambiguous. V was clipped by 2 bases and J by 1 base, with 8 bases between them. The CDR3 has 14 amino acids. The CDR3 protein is CASSLNSIQETQYF. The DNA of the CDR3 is TGTGCCAGCAGTTTAAACAGTATCCAAGAGACCCAGTACTTC.

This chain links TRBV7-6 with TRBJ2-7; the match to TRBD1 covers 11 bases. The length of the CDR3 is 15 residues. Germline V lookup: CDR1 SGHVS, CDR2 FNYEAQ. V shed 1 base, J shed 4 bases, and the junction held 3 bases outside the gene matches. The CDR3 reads CASSLVRDRGYEQYF. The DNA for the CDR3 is TGTGCCAGCAGCTTAGTGCGGGACAGGGGGTACGAGCAGTACTTC.

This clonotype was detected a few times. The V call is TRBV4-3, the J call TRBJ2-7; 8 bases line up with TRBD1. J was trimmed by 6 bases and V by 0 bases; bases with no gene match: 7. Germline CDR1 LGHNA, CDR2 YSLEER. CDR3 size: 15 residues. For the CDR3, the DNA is TGCGCCAGCAGCCAAGATTCCAGGGGGCTTCGCGAGCAGTACTTC. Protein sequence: CASSQDSRGLREQYF.

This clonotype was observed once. Here the CDR3 reads CASSLTPSMNTEAFF. In DNA form, the CDR3 reads TGTGCCAGCAGCTTAACTCCATCTATGAACACTGAAGCTTTCTTT. The V and J genes are TRBV7-9 and TRBJ1-1; D ambiguous. V lost 2 bases and J 0 bases, leaving 10 bases between the germline ends. CDR3 length: 15 residues. The germline V gene encodes CDR1 SEHNR and CDR2 FQNEAQ (reference sequence).

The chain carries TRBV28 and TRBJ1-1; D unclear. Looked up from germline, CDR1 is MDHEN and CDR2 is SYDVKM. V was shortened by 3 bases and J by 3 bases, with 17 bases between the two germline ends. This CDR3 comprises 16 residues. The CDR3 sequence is CASSFRHPEGDTEAFF. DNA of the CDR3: TGTGCCAGCAGTTTTCGGCACCCCGAGGGTGACACTGAAGCTTTCTTT.

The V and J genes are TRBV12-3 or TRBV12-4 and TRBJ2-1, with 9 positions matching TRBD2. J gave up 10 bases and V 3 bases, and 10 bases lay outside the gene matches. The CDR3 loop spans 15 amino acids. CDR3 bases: TGTGCCAGCAGTTTGGCCGCGGGAGGGCCTAGGGAGCAGTTCTTC. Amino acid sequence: CASSLAAGGPREQFF.

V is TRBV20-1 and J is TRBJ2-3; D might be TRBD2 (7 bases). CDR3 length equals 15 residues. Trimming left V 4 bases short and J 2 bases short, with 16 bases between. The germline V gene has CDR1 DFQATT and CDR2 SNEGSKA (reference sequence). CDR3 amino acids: CSANLRGGITDTQYF. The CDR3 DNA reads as TGCAGTGCTAACCTTAGGGGGGGAATCACAGATACGCAGTATTTT.

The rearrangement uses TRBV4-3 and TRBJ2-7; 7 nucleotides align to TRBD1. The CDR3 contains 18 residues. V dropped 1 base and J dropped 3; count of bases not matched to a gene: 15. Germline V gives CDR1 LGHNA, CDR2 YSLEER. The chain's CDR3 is CASSQVLVPQGEIYEQYF. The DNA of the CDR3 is TGCGCCAGCAGCCAAGTATTGGTTCCTCAGGGGGAAATCTACGAGCAGTACTTC.

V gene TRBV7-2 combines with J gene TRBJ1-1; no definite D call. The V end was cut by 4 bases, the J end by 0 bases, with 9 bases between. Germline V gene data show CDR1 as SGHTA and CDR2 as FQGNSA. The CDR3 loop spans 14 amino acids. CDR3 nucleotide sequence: TGTGCCAGCAGCTATATTGAGATGAACACTGAAGCTTTCTTT. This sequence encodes CASSYIEMNTEAFF.

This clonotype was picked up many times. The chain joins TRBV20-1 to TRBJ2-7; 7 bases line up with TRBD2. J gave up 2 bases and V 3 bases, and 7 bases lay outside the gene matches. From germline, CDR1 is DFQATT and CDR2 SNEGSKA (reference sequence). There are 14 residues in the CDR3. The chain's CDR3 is CSASPTGGPYEQYF. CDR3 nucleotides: TGCAGTGCTAGTCCGACGGGGGGACCCTACGAGCAGTACTTC.